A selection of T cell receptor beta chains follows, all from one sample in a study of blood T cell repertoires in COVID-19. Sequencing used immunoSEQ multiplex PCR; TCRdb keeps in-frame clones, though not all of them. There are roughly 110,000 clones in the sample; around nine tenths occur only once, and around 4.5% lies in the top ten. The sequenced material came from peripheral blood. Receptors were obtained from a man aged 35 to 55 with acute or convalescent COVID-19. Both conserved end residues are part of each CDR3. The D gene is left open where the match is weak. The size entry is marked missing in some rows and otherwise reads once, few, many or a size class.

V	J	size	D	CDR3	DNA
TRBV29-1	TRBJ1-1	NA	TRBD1	CSAARGTGSEAFF	TGCAGCGCTGCTAGGGGGACAGGGTCCGAAGCTTTCTTT
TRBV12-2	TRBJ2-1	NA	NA	CASRLGGLSYNEQFF	TGTGCAAGTCGGTTAGGAGGGTTATCCTACAATGAGCAGTTCTTC
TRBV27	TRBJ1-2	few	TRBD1	CASSLGQGHYGYTF	TGTGCCAGCAGCCTGGGACAGGGCCACTATGGCTACACCTTC
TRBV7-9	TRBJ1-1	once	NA	CASSLGGANTEAFF	TGTGCCAGCAGCCTTGGGGGCGCCAACACTGAAGCTTTCTTT
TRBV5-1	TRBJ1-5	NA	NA	CASSHGDGRDNQPQHF	TGCGCCAGCAGCCATGGAGATGGCAGGGATAATCAGCCCCAGCATTTT
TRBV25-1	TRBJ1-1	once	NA	CAGKTENTEAFF	TGTGCCGGTAAGACAGAGAACACTGAAGCTTTCTTT
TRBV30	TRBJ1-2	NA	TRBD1	CAWSVYTGGSGYTF	TGTGCCTGGAGTGTATATACAGGGGGCTCCGGCTACACCTTC
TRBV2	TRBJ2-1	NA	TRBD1	CASSELTGSRFF	TGTGCCAGCAGTGAGCTGACAGGGAGTCGGTTCTTC
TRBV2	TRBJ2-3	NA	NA	CASSGATYTDTQYF	TGTGCCAGCAGTGGCGCGACTTACACAGATACGCAGTATTTT
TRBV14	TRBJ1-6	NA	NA	CASSPGQSYNSPLHF	TGTGCCAGCAGCCCTGGACAGAGCTATAATTCACCCCTCCACTTT
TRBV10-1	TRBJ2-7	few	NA	CASSAGHEQYF	TGCGCCAGCTCCGCGGGGCACGAGCAGTACTTC
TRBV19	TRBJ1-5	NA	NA	CASSARGGTGNQPQHF	TGTGCCAGTAGTGCCCGGGGGGGTACCGGCAATCAGCCCCAGCATTTT
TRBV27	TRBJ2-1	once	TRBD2	CASSSGLAGRGFF	TGTGCCAGCAGTTCCGGACTAGCGGGAAGGGGGTTCTTC
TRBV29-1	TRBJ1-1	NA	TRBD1	CSVEIHRGPTPEAFF	TGCAGCGTTGAGATTCACAGGGGGCCAACCCCTGAAGCTTTCTTT
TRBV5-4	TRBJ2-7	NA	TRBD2	CASSLAASGDPYEQYF	TGTGCCAGCAGCTTGGCAGCTAGCGGGGACCCCTACGAGCAGTACTTC
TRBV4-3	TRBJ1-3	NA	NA	CASSRDVQGYEGTIYF	TGCGCCAGCAGCCGAGACGTACAGGGTTACGAGGGCACCATATATTTT
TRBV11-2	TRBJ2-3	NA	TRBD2	CASSLDAGGSTDTQYF	TGTGCCAGCAGCTTAGACGCGGGGGGAAGCACAGATACGCAGTATTTT
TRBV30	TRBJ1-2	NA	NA	CAWSEVQGDYGYTF	TGTGCCTGGAGTGAAGTCCAGGGCGACTATGGCTACACCTTC
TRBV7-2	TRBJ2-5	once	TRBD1	CASSYNRGLIETQYF	TGTGCCAGCAGCTACAACAGGGGGCTAATAGAGACCCAGTACTTC
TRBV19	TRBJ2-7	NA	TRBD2	CASKRSSGASYEQYF	TGTGCCAGTAAAAGGAGTAGCGGGGCGTCCTACGAGCAGTACTTC
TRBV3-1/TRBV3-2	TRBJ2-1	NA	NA	CASGTSYNEQFF	TGTGCCAGCGGTACTAGCTACAATGAGCAGTTCTTC
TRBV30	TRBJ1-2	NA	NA	CAWSVAGNYGYTF	TGTGCCTGGAGTGTAGCAGGCAACTATGGCTACACCTTC
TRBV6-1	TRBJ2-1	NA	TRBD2	CASSAVGGSLYNEQFF	TGTGCCAGCAGTGCCGTCGGGGGGTCCCTTTACAATGAGCAGTTCTTC
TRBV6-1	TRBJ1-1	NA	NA	CASSERRGAGNTEAFF	TGTGCCAGCAGCGAACGGAGGGGCGCAGGGAACACTGAAGCTTTCTTT
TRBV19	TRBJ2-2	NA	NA	CASSASDFLTGELFF	TGTGCCAGCTCTGCCAGCGATTTTCTCACCGGGGAGCTGTTTTTT
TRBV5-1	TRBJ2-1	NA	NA	CASSLSGPAYNEQFF	TGCGCCAGCAGCCTTAGCGGTCCGGCCTACAATGAGCAGTTCTTC
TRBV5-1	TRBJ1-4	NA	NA	CASSLDLGQLFF	TGCGCCAGCAGCTTGGACCTTGGGCAACTGTTTTTT
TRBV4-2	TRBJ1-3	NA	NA	CASSQGPSGNTIYF	TGTGCCAGCAGCCAAGGTCCTTCTGGAAACACCATATATTTT
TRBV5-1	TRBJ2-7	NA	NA	CASSLNFGRASAEQYF	TGCGCCAGCAGCTTGAATTTTGGCAGGGCCTCGGCCGAGCAGTACTTC